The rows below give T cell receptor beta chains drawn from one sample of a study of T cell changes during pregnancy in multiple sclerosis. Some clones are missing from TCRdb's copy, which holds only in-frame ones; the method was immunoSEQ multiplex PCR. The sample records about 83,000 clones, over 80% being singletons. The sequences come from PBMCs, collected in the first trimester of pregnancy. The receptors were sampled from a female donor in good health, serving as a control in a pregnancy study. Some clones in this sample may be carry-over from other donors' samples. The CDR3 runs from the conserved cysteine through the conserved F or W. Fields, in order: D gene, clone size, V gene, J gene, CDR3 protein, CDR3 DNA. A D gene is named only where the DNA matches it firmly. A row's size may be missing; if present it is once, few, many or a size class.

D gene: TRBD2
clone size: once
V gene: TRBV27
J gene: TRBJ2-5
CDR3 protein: CASSSGERGGLGETQYF
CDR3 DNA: TGTGCCAGCAGTTCGGGGGAGCGGGGGGGCCTAGGAGAGACCCAGTACTTC

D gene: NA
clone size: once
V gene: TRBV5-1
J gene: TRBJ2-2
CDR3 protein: CASSLELNTGELFF
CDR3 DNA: TGCGCCAGCAGCTTGGAACTGAACACCGGGGAGCTGTTTTTT

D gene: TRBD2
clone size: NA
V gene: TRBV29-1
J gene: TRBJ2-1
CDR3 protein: CSVVIAGGGNEQFF
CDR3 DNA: TGCAGCGTCGTCATAGCGGGAGGCGGCAATGAGCAGTTCTTC

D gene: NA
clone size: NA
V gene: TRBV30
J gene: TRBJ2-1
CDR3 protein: CAWSVGTSNEQFF
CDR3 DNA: TGTGCCTGGAGTGTTGGGACTTCCAATGAGCAGTTCTTC

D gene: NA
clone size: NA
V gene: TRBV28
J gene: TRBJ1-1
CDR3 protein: CASSLRQGLNTEAFF
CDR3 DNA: TGTGCCAGCAGTTTAAGGCAGGGCCTGAATACTGAAGCTTTCTTT

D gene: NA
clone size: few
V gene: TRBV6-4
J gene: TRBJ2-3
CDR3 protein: CASSDSGGYTDTQYF
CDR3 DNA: TGTGCCAGCAGTGACTCGGGGGGATACACAGATACGCAGTATTTT

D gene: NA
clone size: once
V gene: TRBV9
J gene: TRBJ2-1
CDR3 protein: CASSVAVVNEQFF
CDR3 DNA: TGTGCCAGCAGCGTAGCTGTTGTAAATGAGCAGTTCTTC

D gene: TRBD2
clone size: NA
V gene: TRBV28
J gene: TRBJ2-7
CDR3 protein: CASSYGRAGYEQYF
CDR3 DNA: TGTGCCAGCAGTTATGGGAGGGCAGGCTACGAGCAGTACTTC

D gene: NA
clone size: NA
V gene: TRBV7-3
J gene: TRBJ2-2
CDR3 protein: CASRPEGAGELFF
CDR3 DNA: TGTGCCAGCAGACCAGAGGGAGCCGGGGAGCTGTTTTTT

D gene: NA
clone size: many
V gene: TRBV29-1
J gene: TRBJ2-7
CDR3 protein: CSVESGGNSYEQYF
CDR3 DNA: TGCAGCGTTGAGTCCGGGGGTAACTCCTACGAGCAGTACTTC

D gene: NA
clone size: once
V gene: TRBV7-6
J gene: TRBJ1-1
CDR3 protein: CASSPTVDNTEAFF
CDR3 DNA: TGTGCCAGCAGCCCGACAGTCGATAACACTGAAGCTTTCTTT

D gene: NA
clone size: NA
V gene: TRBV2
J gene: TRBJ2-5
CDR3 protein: CASRLETGQETQYF
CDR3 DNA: TGTGCCAGTCGCCTAGAGACAGGACAAGAGACCCAGTACTTC

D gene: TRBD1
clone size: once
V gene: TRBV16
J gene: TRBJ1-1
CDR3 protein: CASSYTGGGGTEAFF
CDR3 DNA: TGTGCCAGCAGCTATACAGGGGGCGGGGGCACTGAAGCTTTCTTT

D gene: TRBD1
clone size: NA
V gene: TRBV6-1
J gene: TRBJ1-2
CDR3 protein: CASRRDRGNYGYTF
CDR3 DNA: TGTGCCAGCAGGAGAGACAGGGGGAACTATGGCTACACCTTC

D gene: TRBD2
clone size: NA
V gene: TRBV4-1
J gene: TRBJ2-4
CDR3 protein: CASSHLSGGGAKNIQYF
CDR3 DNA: TGCGCCAGCAGCCATCTTAGCGGGGGTGGCGCCAAAAACATTCAGTACTTC

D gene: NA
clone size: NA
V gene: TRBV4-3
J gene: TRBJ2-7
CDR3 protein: CASSQVQGTYEQYF
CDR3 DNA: TGCGCCAGCAGCCAAGTCCAGGGAACCTACGAGCAGTACTTC

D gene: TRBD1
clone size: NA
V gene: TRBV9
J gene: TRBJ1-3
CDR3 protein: CASSVSSGQSYSGNTIYF
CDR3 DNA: TGTGCCAGCAGCGTATCTTCGGGACAGTCTTACTCTGGAAACACCATATATTTT

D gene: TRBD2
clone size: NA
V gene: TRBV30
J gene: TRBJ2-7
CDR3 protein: CAWGGTSGSKQYF
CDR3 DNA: TGTGCCTGGGGAGGGACTAGCGGGAGCAAGCAGTACTTC

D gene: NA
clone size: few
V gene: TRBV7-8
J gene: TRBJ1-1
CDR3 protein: CASSLVQGGRRIDTEAFF
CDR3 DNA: TGTGCCAGCAGCTTAGTTCAGGGAGGTCGGAGGATAGACACTGAAGCTTTCTTT

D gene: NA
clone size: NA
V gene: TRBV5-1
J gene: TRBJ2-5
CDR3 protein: CASSLSLANQETQYF
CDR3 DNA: TGCGCCAGCAGCTTGAGTTTGGCCAACCAAGAGACCCAGTACTTC

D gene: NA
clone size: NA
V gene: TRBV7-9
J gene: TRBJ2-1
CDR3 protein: CASSDSLLGSSYNEQFF
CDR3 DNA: TGTGCCAGCAGCGATTCCCTTTTAGGGAGCTCCTACAATGAGCAGTTCTTC

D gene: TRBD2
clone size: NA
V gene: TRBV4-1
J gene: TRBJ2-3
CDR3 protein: CASSQRTSGGTDTQYF
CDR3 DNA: TGCGCCAGCAGCCAAAGGACTAGCGGGGGCACAGATACGCAGTATTTT

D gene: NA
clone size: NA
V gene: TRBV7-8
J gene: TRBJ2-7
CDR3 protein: CASSSSQGQGEQYF
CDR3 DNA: TGTGCCAGCAGCTCCTCACAGGGCCAGGGCGAGCAGTACTTC

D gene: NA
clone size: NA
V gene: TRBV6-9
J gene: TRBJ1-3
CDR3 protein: CASRKRVNGNTIYF
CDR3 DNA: TGTGCCAGCAGAAAGCGGGTCAATGGAAACACCATATATTTT

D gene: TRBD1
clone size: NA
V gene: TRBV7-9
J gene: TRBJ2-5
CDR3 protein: CASMDRDRGHETQYF
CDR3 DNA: TGTGCCTCGATGGACAGGGACAGGGGGCACGAGACCCAGTACTTC

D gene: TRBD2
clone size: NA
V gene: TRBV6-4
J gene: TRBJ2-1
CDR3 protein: CASSEGGIAGDPNEQFF
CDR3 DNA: TGTGCCAGCAGTGAGGGGGGAATAGCGGGAGACCCGAATGAGCAGTTCTTC

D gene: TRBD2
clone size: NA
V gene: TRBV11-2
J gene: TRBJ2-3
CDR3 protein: CASSYASAGEYTDTQYF
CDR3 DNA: TGTGCCAGCAGCTACGCAAGTGCGGGGGAGTACACAGATACGCAGTATTTT

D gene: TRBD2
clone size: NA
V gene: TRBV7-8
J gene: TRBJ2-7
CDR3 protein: CASSLVFGGRRNEQYF
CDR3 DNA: TGTGCCAGCAGCTTAGTTTTTGGCGGGAGGAGGAACGAGCAGTACTTC

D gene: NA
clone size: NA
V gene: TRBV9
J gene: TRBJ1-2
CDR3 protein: CASSAGTGSVGYTF
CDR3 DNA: TGTGCCAGCAGCGCGGGGACTGGTTCGGTAGGCTACACCTTC

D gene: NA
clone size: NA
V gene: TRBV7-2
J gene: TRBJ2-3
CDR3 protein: CASSLAASTDTQYF
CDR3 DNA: TGTGCCAGCAGCTTAGCGGCTAGCACAGATACGCAGTATTTT

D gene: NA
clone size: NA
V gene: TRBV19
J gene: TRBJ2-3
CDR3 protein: CASTPGSADTQYF
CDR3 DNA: TGTGCCAGTACTCCAGGTTCGGCAGATACGCAGTATTTT

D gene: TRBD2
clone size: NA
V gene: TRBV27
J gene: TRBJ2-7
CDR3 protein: CASNRAGTSRVEQYF
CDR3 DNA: TGTGCCAGCAATAGGGCCGGGACTAGCCGAGTCGAGCAGTACTTC

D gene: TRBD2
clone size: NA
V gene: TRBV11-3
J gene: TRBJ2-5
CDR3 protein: CASSQGAGGLGETQYF
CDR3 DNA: TGTGCCAGCAGCCAGGGCGCGGGAGGGCTTGGGGAGACCCAGTACTTC

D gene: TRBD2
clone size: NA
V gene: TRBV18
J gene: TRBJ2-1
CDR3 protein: CASSATSGGGNEQFF
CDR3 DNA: TGTGCCAGCTCGGCGACTAGCGGGGGCGGTAATGAGCAGTTCTTC

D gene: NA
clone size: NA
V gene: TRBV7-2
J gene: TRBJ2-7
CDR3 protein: CASSLGAEQYF
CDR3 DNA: TGTGCCAGCAGCTTAGGAGCGGAGCAGTACTTC

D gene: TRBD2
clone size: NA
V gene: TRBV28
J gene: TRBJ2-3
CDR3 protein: CASSLYRISGGAKDTQYF
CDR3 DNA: TGTGCCAGCAGTTTATACCGAATTAGCGGGGGGGCCAAAGATACGCAGTATTTT

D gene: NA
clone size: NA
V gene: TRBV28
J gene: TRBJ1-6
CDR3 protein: CASSLPGSNSPLHF
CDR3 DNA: TGTGCCAGCAGTTTGCCGGGAAGTAATTCACCCCTCCACTTT

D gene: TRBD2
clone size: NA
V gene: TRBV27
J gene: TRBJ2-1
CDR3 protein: CASAVAGGYNEQFF
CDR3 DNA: TGTGCCAGCGCGGTAGCGGGAGGGTACAATGAGCAGTTCTTC

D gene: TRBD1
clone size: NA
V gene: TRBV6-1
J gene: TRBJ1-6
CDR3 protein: CASSGDQGDPLHF
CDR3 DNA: TGTGCCAGCAGTGGGGACCAGGGGGATCCCCTCCACTTT

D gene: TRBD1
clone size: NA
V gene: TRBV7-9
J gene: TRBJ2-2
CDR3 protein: CASSIGQGTTGELFF
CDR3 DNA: TGTGCCAGCAGCATAGGACAGGGGACGACCGGGGAGCTGTTTTTT

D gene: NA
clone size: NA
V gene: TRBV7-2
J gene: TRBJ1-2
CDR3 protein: CASSLVQGPDGYTF
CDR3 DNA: TGTGCCAGCAGCTTAGTCCAGGGCCCGGATGGCTACACCTTC

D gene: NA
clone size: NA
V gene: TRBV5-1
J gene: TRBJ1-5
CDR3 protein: CASSPGSTDQPQHF
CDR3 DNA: TGCGCCAGCAGCCCAGGGTCCACTGATCAGCCCCAGCATTTT

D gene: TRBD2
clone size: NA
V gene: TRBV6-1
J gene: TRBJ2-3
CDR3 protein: CASSEWAGGGDTQYF
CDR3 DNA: TGTGCCAGCAGTGAATGGGCGGGGGGTGGAGATACGCAGTATTTT

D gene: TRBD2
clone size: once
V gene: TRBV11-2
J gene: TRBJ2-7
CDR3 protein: CASSRLPSGGGYEQYF
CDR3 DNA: TGTGCCAGCAGTCGCCTTCCTAGCGGGGGGGGGTACGAGCAGTACTTC

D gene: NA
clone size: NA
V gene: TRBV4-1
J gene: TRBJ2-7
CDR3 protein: CASSQDLSSSYEQYF
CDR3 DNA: TGCGCCAGCAGCCAAGATCTCTCCAGCTCCTACGAGCAGTACTTC

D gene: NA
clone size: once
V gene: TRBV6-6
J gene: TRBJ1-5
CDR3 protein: CASSYRVSNQPQHF
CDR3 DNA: TGTGCCAGCAGTTACCGGGTCTCAAATCAGCCCCAGCATTTT

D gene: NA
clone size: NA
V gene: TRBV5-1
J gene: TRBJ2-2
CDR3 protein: CASSLSLNTGELFF
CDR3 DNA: TGCGCCAGCAGCTTGTCACTAAACACCGGGGAGCTGTTTTTT

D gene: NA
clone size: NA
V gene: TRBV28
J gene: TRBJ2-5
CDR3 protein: CASSLLPGMETQYF
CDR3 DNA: TGTGCCAGCAGTTTATTACCCGGGATGGAGACCCAGTACTTC

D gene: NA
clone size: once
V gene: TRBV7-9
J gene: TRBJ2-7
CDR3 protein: CASSSRGVYEQYF
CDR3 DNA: TGTGCCAGCAGCTCCAGGGGTGTGTACGAGCAGTACTTC

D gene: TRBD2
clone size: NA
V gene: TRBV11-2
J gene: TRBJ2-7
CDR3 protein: CASSPRLAAYEQYF
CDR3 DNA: TGTGCCAGCAGCCCCCGGCTAGCGGCCTACGAGCAGTACTTC

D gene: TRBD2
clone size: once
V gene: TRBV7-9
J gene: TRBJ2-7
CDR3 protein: CASSLALAGVSYEQYF
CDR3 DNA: TGTGCCAGCAGCTTAGCACTAGCGGGGGTCTCCTACGAGCAGTACTTC

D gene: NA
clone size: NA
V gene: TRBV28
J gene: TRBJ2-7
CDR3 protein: CASRTAYEQYF
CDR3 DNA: TGTGCCAGCAGGACAGCCTACGAGCAGTACTTC

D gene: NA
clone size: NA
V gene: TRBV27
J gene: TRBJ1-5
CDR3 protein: CASSPRFHQPQHF
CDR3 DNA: TGTGCCAGCAGTCCCAGGTTTCATCAGCCCCAGCATTTT

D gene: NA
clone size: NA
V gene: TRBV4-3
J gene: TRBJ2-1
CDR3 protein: CASSQDLGSNNEQFF
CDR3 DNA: TGCGCCAGCAGCCAAGATCTCGGGAGTAACAATGAGCAGTTCTTC

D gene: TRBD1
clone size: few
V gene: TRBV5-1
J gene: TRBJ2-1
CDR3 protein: CASSSIQGIYNEQFF
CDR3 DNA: TGCGCCAGCAGCAGTATACAGGGGATATACAATGAGCAGTTCTTC